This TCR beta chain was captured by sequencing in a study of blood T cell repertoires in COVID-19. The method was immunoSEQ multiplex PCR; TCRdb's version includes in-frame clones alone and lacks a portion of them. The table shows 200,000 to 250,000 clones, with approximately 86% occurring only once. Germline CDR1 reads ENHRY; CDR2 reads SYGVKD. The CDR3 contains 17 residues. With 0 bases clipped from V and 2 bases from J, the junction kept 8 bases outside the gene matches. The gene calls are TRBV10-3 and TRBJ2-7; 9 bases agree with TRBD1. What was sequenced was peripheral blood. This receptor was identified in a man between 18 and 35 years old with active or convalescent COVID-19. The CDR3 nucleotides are TGTGCCATCAGTGAGTCCCACGGGACAGGGTACCCCTACGAGCAGTACTTC. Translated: CAISESHGTGYPYEQYF.